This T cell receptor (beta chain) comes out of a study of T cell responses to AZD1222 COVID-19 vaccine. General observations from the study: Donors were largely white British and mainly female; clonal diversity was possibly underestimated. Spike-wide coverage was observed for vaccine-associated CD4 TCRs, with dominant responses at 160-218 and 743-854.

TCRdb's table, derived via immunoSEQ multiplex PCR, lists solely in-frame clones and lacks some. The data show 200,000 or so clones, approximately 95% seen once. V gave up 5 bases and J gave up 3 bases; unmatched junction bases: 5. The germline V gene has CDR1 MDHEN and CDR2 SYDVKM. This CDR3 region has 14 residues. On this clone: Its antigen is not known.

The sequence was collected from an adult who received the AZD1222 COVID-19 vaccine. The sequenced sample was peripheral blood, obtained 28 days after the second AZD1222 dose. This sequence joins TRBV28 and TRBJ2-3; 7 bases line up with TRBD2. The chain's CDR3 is CASSNGGLTDTQYF. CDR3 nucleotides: TGTGCCAGCAGTAACGGGGGGTTGACAGATACGCAGTATTTT.